This T cell receptor beta chain was sequenced for a study of post-analysis software for immune sequencing data. About the study: Several disease courses (relapsing-remitting, secondary progressive and progressive-relapsing) of multiple sclerosis were included.

Broader study findings: Controls showed significantly higher normalized Chao1 diversity than did multiple sclerosis patients. When the samples were clustered directly with F measure, those that had been prepared in the same batch showed strong co-clustering.

With respect to this clonotype: The antigen is not known.

Incorporated into the TCR beta cDNA libraries were unique molecular identifiers, which served to reduce PCR and sequencing biases. The yield from approximately 1 to 10 million T cells was around 500,000 cDNA molecules in total. Each CDR3 protein gets one entry after TCRdb re-called the PCR reads with MiXCR. The sample holds roughly 580,000 distinct CDR3 sequences; roughly 45% are singletons and the top ten take under 2%. The specimen was blood. This TCR came from a girl aged 5 to 17 with multiple sclerosis.

CDR3: CASSPQRGANIYEQYF. CDR3 coding DNA: TGTGCCAGCAGCCCCCAGAGGGGCGCGAATATTTACGAGCAGTACTTC. The chain is built from TRBV9 and TRBJ2-7; tentatively, D is TRBD1 or TRBD2 (5 bases each). The germline V gene encodes CDR1 SGDLS and CDR2 YYNGEE. This CDR3 contains 16 residues. The V end lost 4 bases, the J end lost 4 bases, and 21 bases lay between the germline ends.